The entry below describes one T cell receptor beta chain. Its antigen remains unidentified. Measured with immunoSEQ multiplex PCR; TCRdb has only the in-frame clones, and not every one. This table has about 2.3 million clones, under 95% appearing once. The CDR3 is 13 amino acids. Germline loops: CDR1 MDHEN, CDR2 SYDVKM. V lost 4 bases and J 3 bases, leaving 10 bases between the germline ends. The sample originates from a study of shared clonotypes between healthy human individuals. Study outcomes and limitations: Relative to memory subsets, naive subsets generally showed larger estimated richness.

Sequenced material: naive CD4+ T cells from PBMCs. The subset is: CD45RA+ positively selected. The rearrangement uses TRBV28 and TRBJ2-7; no clear D gene. The receptor was derived from a man aged 18-30 years in good health. Some clones in this sample may be carry-over from other donors' samples. CDR3 nucleotide sequence: TGTGCCAGCAGTTCCGGCGGCAACTACGAGCAGTACTTC. Translated, it gives CASSSGGNYEQYF.